A single sample gave rise to the 6 T cell receptor beta chains below, sequenced in a study of blood T cell repertoires in COVID-19. The method was immunoSEQ multiplex PCR; TCRdb's version includes in-frame clones alone and lacks a portion of them. This table holds tens of thousands of clones, approximately 80% found once. Sequencing was done on a sample of peripheral blood. The source of these receptors is a woman between 65 and 79 years old with acute or convalescent COVID-19.

The chain employs TRBV21-1 and TRBJ2-4; the D call in the table, TRBD1, was not verified against the DNA. TRBV21-1 is described as a pseudogene. The CDR3 consists of 16 residues. CDR3 DNA sequence: TGTGCCAGCAGCAAACGTAGGGGAATAGCCAAAAACATTCAGTACTTC. It yields the protein CASSKRRGIAKNIQYF.

This clone was counted once. The genes are TRBV5-1 and TRBJ1-4, with D maybe TRBD1 (5 bases). Germline V CDR1 and CDR2: SGHRS, YFSETQ. V lost 5 bases and J 4 bases, leaving 15 bases between the germline ends. The length of the CDR3 is 15 residues. CDR3 protein: CASSPRGEVNEKLFF. The CDR3, as DNA: TGCGCCAGCAGTCCCCGGGGGGAAGTTAATGAAAAACTGTTTTTT.

The chain has TRBV5-4 and TRBJ2-5; 7 nucleotides align to TRBD2. With V trimmed by 5 bases and J by 2 bases, 12 bases remained unmatched. The CDR3 totals 16 residues. Looked up from germline, CDR1 is SGHNT and CDR2 is YYREEE (reference sequence). CDR3 nucleotide sequence: TGTGCCAGCAGTCCCCTAGGCGGGGGAGGACAAGAGACCCAGTACTTC. This encodes CASSPLGGGGQETQYF. The whole variable domain, remainder taken from reference TRBV5-4 and TRBJ2-5, is ETGVTQSPTHLIKTRGQQVTLRCSSQSGHNTVSWYQQALGQGPQFIFQYYREEENGRGNFPPRFSGLQFPNYSSELNVNALELDDSALYLCASSPLGGGGQETQYFGPGTRLLVL.

This clone is a singleton in its sample. This chain joins TRBV6-2 or TRBV6-3 and TRBJ2-1; a possible D gene is TRBD2 (6 bases). Per the germline V gene, CDR1 is MNHEY and CDR2 is SVGEGT. The germline V and J ends were trimmed by 6 bases and 8 bases, with 11 bases remaining between them. This CDR3 is built from 12 residues. This chain's CDR3 is CASSPEGDEQFF. The CDR3 DNA follows: TGTGCCAGCAGCCCGGAGGGTGATGAGCAGTTCTTC.

This chain uses TRBV19 with TRBJ1-2; 7 bases line up with TRBD1. This CDR3 has 16 residues. With V trimmed by 3 bases and J by 0 bases, 7 bases remained unmatched. Germline V gives CDR1 LNHDA, CDR2 SQIVND (reference sequence). The CDR3 sequence is CASSMVGTEANYGYTF. The CDR3 DNA follows: TGTGCCAGTAGTATGGTGGGGACAGAAGCTAACTATGGCTACACCTTC.

The V call is TRBV5-1, the J call TRBJ1-1; a possible D gene is TRBD1 (5 bases). Trimming cost V 0 bases and J 5 bases, with 11 bases left between them. The CDR3 length is 14 residues. The germline gives CDR1 SGHRS, CDR2 YFSETQ. The CDR3 region has the DNA TGCGCCAGCAGCTTGGCAGGGTTTGGGACTGAAGCTTTCTTT. Amino acid sequence: CASSLAGFGTEAFF.